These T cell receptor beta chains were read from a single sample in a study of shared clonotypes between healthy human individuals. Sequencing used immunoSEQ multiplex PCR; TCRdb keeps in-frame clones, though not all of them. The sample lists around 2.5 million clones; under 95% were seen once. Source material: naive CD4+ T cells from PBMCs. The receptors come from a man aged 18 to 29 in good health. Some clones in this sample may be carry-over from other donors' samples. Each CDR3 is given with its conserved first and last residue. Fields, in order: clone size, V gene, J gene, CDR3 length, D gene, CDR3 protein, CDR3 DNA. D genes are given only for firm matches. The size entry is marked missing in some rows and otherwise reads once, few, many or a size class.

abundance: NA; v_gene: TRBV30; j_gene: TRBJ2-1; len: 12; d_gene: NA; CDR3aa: CAYRASYNEQFF; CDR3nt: TGTGCCTACCGGGCCTCCTACAATGAGCAGTTCTTC
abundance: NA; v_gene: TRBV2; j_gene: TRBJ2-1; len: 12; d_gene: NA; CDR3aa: CASSAGLYAQFF; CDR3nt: TGTGCCAGCAGCGCAGGACTGTATGCTCAGTTCTTC
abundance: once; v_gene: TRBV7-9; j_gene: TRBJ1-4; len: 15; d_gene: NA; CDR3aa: CASSFGFGGPEKLFF; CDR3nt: TGTGCCAGCAGCTTTGGTTTTGGGGGGCCTGAAAAACTGTTTTTT
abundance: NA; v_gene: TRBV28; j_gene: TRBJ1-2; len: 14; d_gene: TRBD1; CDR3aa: CASSSDRGRYGYTF; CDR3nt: TGTGCCAGCAGTTCGGACAGGGGCCGTTATGGCTACACCTTC
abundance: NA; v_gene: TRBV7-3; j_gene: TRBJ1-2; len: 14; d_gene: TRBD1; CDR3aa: CASSWDRDDYGYTF; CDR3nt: TGTGCCAGCAGCTGGGACAGGGATGACTATGGCTACACCTTC
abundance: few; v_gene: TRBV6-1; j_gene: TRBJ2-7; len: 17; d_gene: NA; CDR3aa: CASSVPPTGGNTYEQYF; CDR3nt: TGTGCCAGCAGTGTACCTCCCACAGGCGGAAATACCTACGAGCAGTACTTC
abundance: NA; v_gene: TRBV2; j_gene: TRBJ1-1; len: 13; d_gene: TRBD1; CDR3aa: CASRGTGLVKAFF; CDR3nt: TGTGCCAGCAGGGGGACAGGGTTAGTTAAGGCTTTCTTT
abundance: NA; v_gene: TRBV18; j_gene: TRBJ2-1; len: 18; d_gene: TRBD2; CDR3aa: CASSPRTSGRRTYNEQFF; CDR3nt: TGTGCCAGCTCACCACGGACTAGCGGGAGAAGAACCTACAATGAGCAGTTCTTC
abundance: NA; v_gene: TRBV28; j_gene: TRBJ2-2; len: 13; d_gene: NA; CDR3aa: CASYFSGSGELFF; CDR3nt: TGTGCCAGCTACTTCTCAGGATCTGGGGAGCTGTTTTTT
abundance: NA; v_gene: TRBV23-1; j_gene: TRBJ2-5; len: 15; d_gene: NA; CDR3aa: CATPKGLHPQETQYF; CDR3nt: TGCGCCACTCCCAAGGGGCTTCATCCTCAAGAGACCCAGTACTTC
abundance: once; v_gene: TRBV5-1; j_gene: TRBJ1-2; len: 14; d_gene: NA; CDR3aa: CASSLVVQGYGYTF; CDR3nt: TGCGCCAGCAGCTTGGTGGTACAGGGTTATGGCTACACCTTC
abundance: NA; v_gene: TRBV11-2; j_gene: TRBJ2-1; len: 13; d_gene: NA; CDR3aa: CAIISGPYNEQFF; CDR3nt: TGTGCCATTATTAGCGGCCCCTACAATGAGCAGTTCTTC
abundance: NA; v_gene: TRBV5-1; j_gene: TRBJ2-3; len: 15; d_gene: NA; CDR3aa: CASSLRAGLADTQYF; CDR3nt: TGCGCCAGCAGCTTGAGAGCAGGGTTAGCAGATACGCAGTATTTT
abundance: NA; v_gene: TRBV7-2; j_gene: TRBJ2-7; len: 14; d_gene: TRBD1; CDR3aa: CASSLQTGTYEQYF; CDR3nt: TGTGCCAGCAGCTTACAGACAGGGACCTACGAGCAGTACTTC
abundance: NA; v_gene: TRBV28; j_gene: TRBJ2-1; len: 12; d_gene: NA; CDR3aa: CASSARNSWGFF; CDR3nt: TGTGCCAGCAGTGCCCGGAACTCTTGGGGGTTCTTC
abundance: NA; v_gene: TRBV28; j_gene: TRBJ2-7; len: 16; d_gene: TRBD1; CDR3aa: CASSGQDREAPYEQYF; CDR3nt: TGTGCCAGCAGTGGCCAGGACAGGGAAGCCCCCTACGAGCAGTACTTC